This is a list of T cell receptor beta chains from one sample in a study of T cell repertoires in cytomegalovirus infection. In TCRdb, the reads were re-called with MiXCR into one record per CDR3 protein. This table has more than 200,000 distinct CDR3 sequences, approximately 10% appearing once. The sequencing sample was made of PBMCs. Every receptor here comes from a human donor in good health (CMV status not recorded). Some clones in this sample may be carry-over from other donors' samples. Both conserved end residues are part of each CDR3. Fields, in order: D gene, clone size, V gene, J gene, CDR3 DNA, CDR3 protein. A D gene is named only where the DNA matches it firmly. Size tells how often a clone was seen (once, few, many) or the class of an expanded clone, and some rows leave it out.

>NA|many|TRBV7-8|TRBJ2-5
TGTGCCAGCAGCTTAAATTCCCGGGGGACACAAGAGACCCAGTACTTC
CASSLNSRGTQETQYF
>TRBD2|NA|TRBV5-6|TRBJ2-1
TGTGCCAGCAGCTATACTAGCGGGGGGAGCTCCTACAATGAGCAGTTCTTC
CASSYTSGGSSYNEQFF
>TRBD1|NA|TRBV28|TRBJ1-5
TGTGCCAGCAGTCTTGGGGACAGGCTTCAGCCCCAGCATTTT
CASSLGDRLQPQHF
>NA|few|TRBV29-1|TRBJ1-2
TGCAGCGTTGTAAGCAGAGACTATGGCTACACCTTC
CSVVSRDYGYTF
>NA|many|TRBV7-2|TRBJ2-5
TGTGCCAGCAGCTTAGACGGGAGACAAGAGACCCAGTACTTC
CASSLDGRQETQYF
>TRBD1|many|TRBV6-2/TRBV6-3|TRBJ2-3
TGTGCCAGCAGTTCCAGAGGACAGGGGGCAGATACGCAGTATTTT
CASSSRGQGADTQYF
>TRBD1|few|TRBV28|TRBJ2-2
TGTGCCAGCAGTTCACCAGGGACAGGGCTCACCGGGGAGCTGTTTTTT
CASSSPGTGLTGELFF
>NA|few|TRBV29-1|TRBJ2-5
TGCAGCGTTACAGGGTCACAAGAGACCCAGTACTTC
CSVTGSQETQYF
>NA|NA|TRBV7-9|TRBJ1-2
TGTGCCAGCAGCCGGACCACACAGGCGAACTATGGCTACACCTTC
CASSRTTQANYGYTF
>NA|many|TRBV6-5|TRBJ1-3
TGTGCCAGCAGTTACTTAGGGCGCTCTGGAAACACCATATATTTT
CASSYLGRSGNTIYF
>NA|many|TRBV7-9|TRBJ2-1
TGTGCCAGCAGCCCCGACCAGTCCTACAATGAGCAGTTCTTC
CASSPDQSYNEQFF
>TRBD2|NA|TRBV27|TRBJ2-2
TGTGCCAGCAGATTCTTAGCGGGAGGGAACACCGGGGAGCTGTTTTTT
CASRFLAGGNTGELFF
>NA|few|TRBV10-3|TRBJ2-2
TGTGCCATCAGCTCCGGGAATTTGGGGACCGGGGAGCTGTTTTTT
CAISSGNLGTGELFF
>TRBD2|many|TRBV7-9|TRBJ2-5
TGTGCCAGCAGTCTAGCGGCGTACCAAGAGACCCAGTACTTC
CASSLAAYQETQYF
>NA|few|TRBV5-5|TRBJ2-7
TGTGCCAGCAGCTTGGGTTCCGGGAGCAGGACCTACGAGCAGTACTTC
CASSLGSGSRTYEQYF
>NA|many|TRBV20-1|TRBJ1-1
TGCAGTGCAAGGCTGCCTGAGGGGAACACTGAAGCTTTCTTT
CSARLPEGNTEAFF
>TRBD1|few|TRBV12-3/TRBV12-4|TRBJ1-1
TGTGCCACCAGAATACAGGGGTACACTGAAGCTTTCTTT
CATRIQGYTEAFF
>NA|few|TRBV5-5|TRBJ1-1
TGTGCCAGCAGCCAACCGGGACGGACGAACACTGAAGCTTTCTTT
CASSQPGRTNTEAFF
>NA|many|TRBV6-2/TRBV6-3|TRBJ2-1
TGTGCCAGCAGTCCCGGAGGGCCCTCGGGGCAGTTCTTC
CASSPGGPSGQFF
>TRBD1|many|TRBV7-8|TRBJ1-1
TGTGCCAGCAGCTTAGAGGGACAGCAAAACACTGAAGCTTTCTTT
CASSLEGQQNTEAFF
>NA|many|TRBV12-3/TRBV12-4|TRBJ2-1
TGTGCCAGCAGTTTTGGGCGATACAATGAGCAGTTCTTC
CASSFGRYNEQFF
>NA|few|TRBV6-2/TRBV6-3|TRBJ2-1
TGTGCCAGCGTCGACAGGAATTCCTACAATGAGCAGTTCTTC
CASVDRNSYNEQFF
>NA|NA|TRBV28|TRBJ2-5
TGTGCCAGCAGTTGGACCGGGGTCCAAAAGACCCAGTACTTC
CASSWTGVQKTQYF
>TRBD2|NA|TRBV30|TRBJ2-2
TGTGCCCGTTCGGGACTAGCGGGGACCGGGGAGCTGTTTTTT
CARSGLAGTGELFF
>NA|many|TRBV20-1|TRBJ1-6
TGCAGTGCTAGAGAGGGCAGCTCCTATAATTCACCCCTCCACTTT
CSAREGSSYNSPLHF
>TRBD1|many|TRBV24-1|TRBJ1-5
TGTGCCACCAGTGACTCCGGACAGGGTAGCAATCAGCCCCAGCATTTT
CATSDSGQGSNQPQHF
>NA|many|TRBV12-3/TRBV12-4|TRBJ1-5
TGTGCCAGCAGTTTAATCGGGGGGTCACAGCCCCAGCATTTT
CASSLIGGSQPQHF
>NA|many|TRBV7-2|TRBJ1-1
TGTGCCAGCAGCTCGACAGCGTTCGGCACTGAAGCTTTCTTT
CASSSTAFGTEAFF
>NA|many|TRBV5-6|TRBJ1-1
TGTGCCAGCAGCTGGTATACTGAAGCTTTCTTT
CASSWYTEAFF
>NA|many|TRBV7-2|TRBJ2-1
TGTGCCAGCAGCTTAGTGTATAGCGACAATGAGCAGTTCTTC
CASSLVYSDNEQFF
>TRBD2|many|TRBV7-2|TRBJ2-2
TGTGCCAGCAGCTTCGCGGAGGGCGGGAGGCGGAACACCGGGGAGCTGTTTTTT
CASSFAEGGRRNTGELFF
>NA|few|TRBV10-3|TRBJ1-2
TGTGCCATCAGTGAGGTTCTGGCGGGAGGCTACACCTTC
CAISEVLAGGYTF
>NA|NA|TRBV7-9|TRBJ1-1
TGTGCCAGCACCGCGACGGTGAACACTGAAGCTTTCTTT
CASTATVNTEAFF
>NA|many|TRBV12-3/TRBV12-4|TRBJ1-1
TGTGCCAGCAGTTCCCGGGGGGGTGATGGGAACACTGAAGCTTTCTTT
CASSSRGGDGNTEAFF
>TRBD1|many|TRBV7-8|TRBJ2-1
TGTGCCAGCAGCTTAGGGGCCCAGGGGGCAGGGGAGCAGTTCTTC
CASSLGAQGAGEQFF
>TRBD1|many|TRBV4-1|TRBJ1-2
TGCGCCAGCAGCCTTCCGGGACAGGGGGCACGATTCGGTGGCTACACCTTC
CASSLPGQGARFGGYTF
>NA|NA|TRBV7-2|TRBJ2-7
TGTGCCAGCAGCTTATCAGGGAGAACCTACGAGCAGTACTTC
CASSLSGRTYEQYF
>NA|many|TRBV12-3/TRBV12-4|TRBJ2-3
TGTGCCAGCCTGGTCCACAACACAGATACGCAGTATTTT
CASLVHNTDTQYF
>NA|few|TRBV27|TRBJ1-4
TGTGCCAGCAGTTTGGGAGGGTATGAAAAACTGTTTTTT
CASSLGGYEKLFF
>NA|few|TRBV2|TRBJ1-5
TGTGCCAGCAGCGAAGGGGAGCGTGGCAATCAGCCCCAGCATTTT
CASSEGERGNQPQHF
>TRBD1|NA|TRBV5-1|TRBJ2-4
TGCGCCAGCAGCCTCCGGACAGGGGATGACAAAAACATTCAGTACTTC
CASSLRTGDDKNIQYF
>NA|many|TRBV7-2|TRBJ1-2
TGTGCCAGCAGCTTGGACGGTACTTCCGCTAACTATGGCTACACCTTC
CASSLDGTSANYGYTF
>NA|many|TRBV7-6|TRBJ2-7
TGTGCCAGCAGCTTAGCGACGGGGTCGACCATCTACGAGCAGTACTTC
CASSLATGSTIYEQYF
>TRBD1|many|TRBV7-2|TRBJ2-1
TGTGCCAGCAGCTTAAGAACGGCAGGGGGTTTTAATGAGCAGTTCTTC
CASSLRTAGGFNEQFF
>TRBD1|many|TRBV15|TRBJ1-2
TGTGCCACCAGCACCCCCCTCCAGGGGGTTAACTATGGCTACACCTTC
CATSTPLQGVNYGYTF
>NA|many|TRBV7-2|TRBJ2-1
TGTGCCAGCAGCTGGGGGGGGGCGGTTGAGCAGTTCTTC
CASSWGGAVEQFF
>NA|once|TRBV28|TRBJ1-4
TGTGCCAGCAGTTTACCCGGGTTGGGTGAAAAACTGTTTTTT
CASSLPGLGEKLFF
>NA|many|TRBV12-3/TRBV12-4|TRBJ1-2
TGTGCCAGCAGTTCTCGACAGCTTAACTATGGCTACACCTTC
CASSSRQLNYGYTF
>NA|many|TRBV7-8|TRBJ1-6
TGTGCCAGCAGCTTAGTCGAGGGTCAGGGGACTCACCACTTT
CASSLVEGQGTHHF
>TRBD2|many|TRBV7-8|TRBJ2-5
TGTGCCAGCTTTCTAGCGGGGAGGGTGGAGACCCAGTACTTC
CASFLAGRVETQYF
>TRBD1|many|TRBV7-2|TRBJ1-2
TGTGCCAGCAGCTCCTCAAACAGGGGCCTCTATGGCTACACCTTC
CASSSSNRGLYGYTF
>TRBD1|many|TRBV6-2/TRBV6-3|TRBJ2-6
TGTGCCAGCAACATGGACAGGGCATCCACTGGGGCCAACGTCCTGACTTTC
CASNMDRASTGANVLTF
>TRBD2|many|TRBV11-2|TRBJ2-7
TGTGCCAGCAGCCGCGCGCAAAATAGCGGGAGCTCTTACTACGAGCAGTACTTC
CASSRAQNSGSSYYEQYF
>NA|many|TRBV7-2|TRBJ1-1
TGTGCCAGCAGCCTATCGGGTTCGAACACTGAAGCTTTCTTT
CASSLSGSNTEAFF